The clone carrying this T cell receptor beta chain came up many times. The antigen is unknown. The sample comes from a study of T cells in Graves' hyperthyroidism and ophthalmopathy. Notes on the study in general: The model predicted ophthalmopathy a median roughly 6.5 months before onset.

Stable Graves' hyperthyroidism denoted no ophthalmopathy progression over 18 months. Pregnant or lactating patients were excluded, as were those with uncontrolled infection or other autoimmune disease. Amplified TCR beta CDR3 regions derived from RNA transcripts. A first-round RT-PCR of the TCR CDR3 used the HTBI primer set. MiXCR was run by TCRdb on the multiplex PCR reads, yielding one entry per CDR3 protein. This sample yields 350,000 to 450,000 distinct CDR3 sequences, of which about 15% are seen a single time; approximately 11% belongs to the top ten. V was pared by 6 bases and J by 4 bases, with 15 bases between. CDR3 length: 14 amino acids. The germline V gene encodes CDR1 SNHLY and CDR2 FYNNEI.

The sequencing sample was made of blood. The TCR originated in an older woman with Graves' hyperthyroidism. V and J are TRBV2 and TRBJ1-1; a possible D gene is TRBD1 (6 bases). Here the CDR3 DNA reads TGTGCCAGCAGGCCCCTCGGGGGGGCCACTGAAGCTTTCTTT. This gives the protein CASRPLGGATEAFF.